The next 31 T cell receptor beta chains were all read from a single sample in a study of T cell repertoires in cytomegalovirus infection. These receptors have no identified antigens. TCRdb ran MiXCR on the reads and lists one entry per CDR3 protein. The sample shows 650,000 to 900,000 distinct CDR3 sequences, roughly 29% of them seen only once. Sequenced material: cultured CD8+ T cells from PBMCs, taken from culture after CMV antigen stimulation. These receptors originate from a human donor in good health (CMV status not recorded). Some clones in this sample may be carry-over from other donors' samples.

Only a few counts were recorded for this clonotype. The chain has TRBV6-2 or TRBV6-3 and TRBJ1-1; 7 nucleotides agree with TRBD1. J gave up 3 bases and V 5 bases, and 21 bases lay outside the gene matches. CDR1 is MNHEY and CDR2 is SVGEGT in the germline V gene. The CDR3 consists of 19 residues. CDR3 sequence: CASSRRQGLVLRLDTEAFF. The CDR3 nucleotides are TGTGCCAGCAGTCGACGACAGGGCCTTGTTTTGCGTCTAGACACTGAAGCTTTCTTT.

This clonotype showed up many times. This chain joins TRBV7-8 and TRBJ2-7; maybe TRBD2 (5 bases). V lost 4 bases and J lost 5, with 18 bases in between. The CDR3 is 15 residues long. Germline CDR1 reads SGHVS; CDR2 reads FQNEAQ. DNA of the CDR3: TGTGCCAGCAGCTCTAGGTCCCGACGGGGAAACGAGCAGTACTTC. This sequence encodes CASSSRSRRGNEQYF. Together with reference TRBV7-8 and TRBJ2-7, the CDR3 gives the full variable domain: GAGVSQSPRYKVAKRGQDVALRCDPISGHVSLFWYQQALGQGPEFLTYFQNEAQLDKSGLPSDRFFAERPEGSVSTLKIQRTQQEDSAVYLCASSSRSRRGNEQYFGPGTRLTVT.

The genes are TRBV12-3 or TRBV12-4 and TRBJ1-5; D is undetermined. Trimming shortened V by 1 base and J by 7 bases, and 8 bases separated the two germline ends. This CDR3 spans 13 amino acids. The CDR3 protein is CASSLVGIQPQHF. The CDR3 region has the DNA TGTGCCAGCAGTTTAGTCGGAATCCAGCCCCAGCATTTT.

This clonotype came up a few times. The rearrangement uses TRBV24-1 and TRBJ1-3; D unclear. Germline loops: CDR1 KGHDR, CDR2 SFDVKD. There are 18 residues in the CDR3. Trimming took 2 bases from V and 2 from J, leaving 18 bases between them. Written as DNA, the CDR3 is TGTGCCACCAGTGATTCACGAGACTCCTTTACAACTGGAAACACCATATATTTT. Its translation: CATSDSRDSFTTGNTIYF.

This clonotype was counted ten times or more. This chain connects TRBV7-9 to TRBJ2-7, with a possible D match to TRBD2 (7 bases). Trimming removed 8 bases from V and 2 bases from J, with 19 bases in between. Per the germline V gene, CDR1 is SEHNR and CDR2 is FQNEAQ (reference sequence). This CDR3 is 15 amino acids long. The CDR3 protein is CASGGGGAGTYEQYV. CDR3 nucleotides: TGTGCCAGCGGGGGGGGCGGAGCGGGGACCTACGAGCAGTACGTC.

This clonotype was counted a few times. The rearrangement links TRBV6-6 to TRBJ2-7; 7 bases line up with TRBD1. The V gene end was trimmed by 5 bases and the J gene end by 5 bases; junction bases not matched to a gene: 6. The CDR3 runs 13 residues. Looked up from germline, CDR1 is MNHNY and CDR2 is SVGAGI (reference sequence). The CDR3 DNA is TGTGCCAGCAGTGCGGACAGGCTCAACGAGCAGTACTTC. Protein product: CASSADRLNEQYF.

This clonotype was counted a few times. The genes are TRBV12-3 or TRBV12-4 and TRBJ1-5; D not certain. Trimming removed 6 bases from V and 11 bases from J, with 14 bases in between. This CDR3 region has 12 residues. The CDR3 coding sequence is TGTGCCAGCAGCTCGGCCTGGCGGGCCCAGCATTTT. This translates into CASSSAWRAQHF.

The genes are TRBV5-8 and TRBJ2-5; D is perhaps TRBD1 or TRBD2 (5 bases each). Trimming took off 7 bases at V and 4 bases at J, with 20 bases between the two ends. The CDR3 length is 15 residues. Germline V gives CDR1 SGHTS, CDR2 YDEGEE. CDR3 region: CASPGTGISGETQYF. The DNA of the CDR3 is TGTGCCAGCCCCGGGACGGGGATAAGTGGAGAGACCCAGTACTTC.

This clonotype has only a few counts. The CDR3 spells CASSQGDSLKNIQYF. DNA for the CDR3: TGTGCCAGCAGCCAGGGAGACAGTCTCAAAAACATTCAGTACTTC. The chain combines TRBV4-2 with TRBJ2-4; either TRBD1 or TRBD2 may fit D (5 bases each). V was cut by 3 bases and J by 3 bases, with 12 bases left in between. The CDR3 extends over 15 amino acids. Germline CDR1 and CDR2: LGHNA and YNFKEQ.

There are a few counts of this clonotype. In nucleotides, the CDR3 is TGTGCCAGTAGTTGGGGACAGGGTGACACGCAGTATTTT. This encodes CASSWGQGDTQYF. The chain carries TRBV19 and TRBJ2-3, with TRBD1 matching 9 bases. In germline, CDR1 is LNHDA, CDR2 SQIVND (reference sequence). J lost 9 bases, V lost 5 bases, and 6 bases had no gene match. The CDR3 spans 13 residues. Combining the CDR3 with reference TRBV19 and TRBJ2-3 gives the whole variable domain DGGITQSPKYLFRKEGQNVTLSCEQNLNHDAMYWYRQDPGQGLRLIYYSQIVNDFQKGDIAEGYSVSREKKESFPLTVTSAQKNPTAFYLCASSWGQGDTQYFGPGTRLTVL.

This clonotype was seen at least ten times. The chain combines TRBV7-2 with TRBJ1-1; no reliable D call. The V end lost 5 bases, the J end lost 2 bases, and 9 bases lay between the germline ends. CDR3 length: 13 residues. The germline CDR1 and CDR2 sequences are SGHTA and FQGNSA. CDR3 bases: TGTGCCAGCAGCCGGATTCAAAACACTGAAGCTTTCTTT. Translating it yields CASSRIQNTEAFF.

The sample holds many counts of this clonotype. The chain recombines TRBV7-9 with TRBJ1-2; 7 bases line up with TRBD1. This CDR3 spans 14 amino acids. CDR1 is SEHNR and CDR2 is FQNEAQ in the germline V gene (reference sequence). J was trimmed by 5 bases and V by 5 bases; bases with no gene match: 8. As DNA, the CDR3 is TGTGCCAGCAGCCCCGACAGGGTAGGATATGGCTACACCTTC. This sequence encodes CASSPDRVGYGYTF.

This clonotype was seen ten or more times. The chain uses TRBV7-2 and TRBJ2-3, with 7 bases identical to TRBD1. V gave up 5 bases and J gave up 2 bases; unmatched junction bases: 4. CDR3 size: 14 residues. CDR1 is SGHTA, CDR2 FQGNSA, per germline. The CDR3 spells CASSPGTVTDTQYF. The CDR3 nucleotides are TGTGCCAGCAGCCCCGGGACAGTCACAGATACGCAGTATTTT. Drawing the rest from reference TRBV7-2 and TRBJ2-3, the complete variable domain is GAGVSQSPSNKVTEKGKDVELRCDPISGHTALYWYRQSLGQGLEFLIYFQGNSAPDKSGLPSDRFSAERTGGSVSTLTIQRTQQEDSAVYLCASSPGTVTDTQYFGPGTRLTVL.

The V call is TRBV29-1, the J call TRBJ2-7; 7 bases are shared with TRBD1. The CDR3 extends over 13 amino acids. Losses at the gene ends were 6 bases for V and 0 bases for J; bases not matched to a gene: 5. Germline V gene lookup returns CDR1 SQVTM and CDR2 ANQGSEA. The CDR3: CSVAGGSSYEQYF. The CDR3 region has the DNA TGCAGCGTGGCAGGGGGAAGCTCCTACGAGCAGTACTTC.

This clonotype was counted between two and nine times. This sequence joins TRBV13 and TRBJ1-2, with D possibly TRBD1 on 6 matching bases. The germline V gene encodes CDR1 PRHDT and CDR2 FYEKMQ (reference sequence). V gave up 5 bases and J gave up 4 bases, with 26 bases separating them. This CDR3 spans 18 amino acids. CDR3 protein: CASSAGLRAGAGRYGYTF. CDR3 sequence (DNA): TGTGCCAGCAGCGCGGGCCTTAGGGCAGGGGCCGGTCGCTATGGCTACACCTTC.

The CDR3 DNA sequence: TGTGCCAGCAGCCCCGCGGGGCCGAACACCGGGGAGCTGTTTTTT. Residues: CASSPAGPNTGELFF. The chain carries TRBV7-9 and TRBJ2-2; a weak D match, TRBD2 (6 bases). Germline CDR1 reads SEHNR; CDR2 reads FQNEAQ (reference sequence). Trimming took 5 bases from V and 0 from J, leaving 10 bases between them. This CDR3 has 15 residues.

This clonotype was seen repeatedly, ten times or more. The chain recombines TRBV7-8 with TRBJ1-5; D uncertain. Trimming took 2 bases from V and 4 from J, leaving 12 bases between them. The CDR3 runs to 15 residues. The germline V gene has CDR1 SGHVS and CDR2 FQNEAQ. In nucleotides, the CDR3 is TGTGCCAGCAGCTTACACAGCAAACCGAATCAGCCCCAGCATTTT. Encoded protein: CASSLHSKPNQPQHF. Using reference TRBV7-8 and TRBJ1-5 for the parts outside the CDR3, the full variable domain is GAGVSQSPRYKVAKRGQDVALRCDPISGHVSLFWYQQALGQGPEFLTYFQNEAQLDKSGLPSDRFFAERPEGSVSTLKIQRTQQEDSAVYLCASSLHSKPNQPQHFGDGTRLSIL.

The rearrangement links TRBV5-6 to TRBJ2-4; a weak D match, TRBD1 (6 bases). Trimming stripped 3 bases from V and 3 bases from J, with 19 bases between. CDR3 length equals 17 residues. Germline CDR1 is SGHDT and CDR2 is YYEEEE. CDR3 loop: CASSSYLQGINKNIQYF. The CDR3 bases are TGTGCCAGCAGCTCTTACCTCCAGGGGATTAACAAAAACATTCAGTACTTC. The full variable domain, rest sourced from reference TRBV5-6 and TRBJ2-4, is DAGVTQSPTHLIKTRGQQVTLRCSPKSGHDTVSWYQQALGQGPQFIFQYYEEEERQRGNFPDRFSGHQFPNYSSELNVNALLLGDSALYLCASSSYLQGINKNIQYFGAGTRLSVL.

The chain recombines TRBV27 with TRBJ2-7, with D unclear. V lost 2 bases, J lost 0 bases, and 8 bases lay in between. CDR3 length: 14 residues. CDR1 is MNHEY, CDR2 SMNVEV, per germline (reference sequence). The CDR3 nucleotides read TGTGCCAGCAGTTTACGGGCCTACTCCTACGAGCAGTACTTC. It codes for CASSLRAYSYEQYF.

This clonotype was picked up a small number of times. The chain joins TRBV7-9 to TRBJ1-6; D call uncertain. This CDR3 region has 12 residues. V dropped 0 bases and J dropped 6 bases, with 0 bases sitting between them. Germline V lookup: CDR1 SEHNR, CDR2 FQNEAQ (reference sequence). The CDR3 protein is CASSLANSPLHF. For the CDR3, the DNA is TGTGCCAGCAGCTTAGCTAATTCACCCCTCCACTTT.

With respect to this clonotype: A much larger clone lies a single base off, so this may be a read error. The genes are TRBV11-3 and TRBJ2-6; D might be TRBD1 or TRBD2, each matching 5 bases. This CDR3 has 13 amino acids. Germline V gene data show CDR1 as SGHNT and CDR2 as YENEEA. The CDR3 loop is CASSAYGANVPTF. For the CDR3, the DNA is TGTGCCAGCAGCGCTTACGGGGCCAACGTCCCGACTTTC.

For the CDR3, the DNA is TGTGCCACCAGCAGAGGGGCAGGGGGCAGGAGAAATCAGCCCCAGCATTTT. Translated: CATSRGAGGRRNQPQHF. The chain couples TRBV15 to TRBJ1-5, with 8 nucleotides matching TRBD1. V shed 1 base and J 4 bases; nucleotides not matched to a gene: 9. The V gene's germline CDR1 is LNHNV and CDR2 YYDKDF (reference sequence). This CDR3 comprises 17 residues.

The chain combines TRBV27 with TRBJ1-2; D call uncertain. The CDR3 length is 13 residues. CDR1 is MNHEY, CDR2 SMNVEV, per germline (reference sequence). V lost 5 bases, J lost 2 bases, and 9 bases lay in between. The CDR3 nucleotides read TGTGCCAGCAGTATGACCACAAACTATGGCTACACCTTC. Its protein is CASSMTTNYGYTF.

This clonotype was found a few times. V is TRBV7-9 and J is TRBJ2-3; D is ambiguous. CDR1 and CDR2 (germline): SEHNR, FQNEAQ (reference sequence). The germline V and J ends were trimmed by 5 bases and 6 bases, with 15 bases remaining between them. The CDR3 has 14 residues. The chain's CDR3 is CASSQLSYTDTQYF. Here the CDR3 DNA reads TGTGCCAGCAGCCAACTCTCCTACACGGATACGCAGTATTTT.

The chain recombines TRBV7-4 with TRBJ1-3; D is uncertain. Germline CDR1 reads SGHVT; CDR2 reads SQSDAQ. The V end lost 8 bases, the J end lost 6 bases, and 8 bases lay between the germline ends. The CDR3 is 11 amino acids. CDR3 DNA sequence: TGTGCCAGCCGGGTGGAAAACACCATATATTTT. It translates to CASRVENTIYF.

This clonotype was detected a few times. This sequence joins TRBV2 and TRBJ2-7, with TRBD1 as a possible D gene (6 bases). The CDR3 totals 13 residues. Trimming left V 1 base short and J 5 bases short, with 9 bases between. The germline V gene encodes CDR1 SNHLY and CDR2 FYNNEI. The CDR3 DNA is TGTGCCAGCAGTGAAGAGGGACACCACGAGCAGTACTTC. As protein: CASSEEGHHEQYF.

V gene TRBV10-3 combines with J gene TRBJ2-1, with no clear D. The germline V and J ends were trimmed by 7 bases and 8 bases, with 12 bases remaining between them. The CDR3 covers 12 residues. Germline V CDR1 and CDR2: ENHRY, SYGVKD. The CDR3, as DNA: TGTGCCATCACCCGGACGGGCGATGAGCAGTTCTTC. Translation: CAITRTGDEQFF.

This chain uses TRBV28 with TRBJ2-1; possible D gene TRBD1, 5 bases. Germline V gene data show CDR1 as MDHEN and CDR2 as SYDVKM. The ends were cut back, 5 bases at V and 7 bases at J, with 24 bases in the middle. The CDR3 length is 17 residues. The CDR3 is CASSPHLQGRAGNEQFF. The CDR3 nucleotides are TGTGCCAGCAGTCCCCATCTTCAGGGTAGAGCTGGGAATGAGCAGTTCTTC.

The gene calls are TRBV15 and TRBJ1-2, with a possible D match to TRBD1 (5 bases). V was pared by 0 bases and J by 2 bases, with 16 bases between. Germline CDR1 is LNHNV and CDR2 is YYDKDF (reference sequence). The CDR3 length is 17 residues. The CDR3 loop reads CATSRDVGEGLNYGYTF. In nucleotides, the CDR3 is TGTGCCACCAGCAGAGATGTGGGGGAGGGCCTCAACTATGGCTACACCTTC.

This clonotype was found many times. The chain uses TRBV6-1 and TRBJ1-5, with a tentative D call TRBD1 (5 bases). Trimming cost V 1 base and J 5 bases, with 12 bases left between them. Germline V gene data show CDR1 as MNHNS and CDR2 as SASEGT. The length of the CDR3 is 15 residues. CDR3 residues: CASSEGEGVYQPQHF. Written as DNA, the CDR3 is TGTGCCAGCAGTGAAGGAGAAGGGGTGTATCAGCCCCAGCATTTT.

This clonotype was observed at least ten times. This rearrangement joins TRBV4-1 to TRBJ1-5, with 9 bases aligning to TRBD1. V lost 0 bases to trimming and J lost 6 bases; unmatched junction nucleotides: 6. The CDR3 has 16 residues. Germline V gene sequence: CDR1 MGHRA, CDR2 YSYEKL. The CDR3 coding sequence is TGCGCCAGCAGCCAAGATTGGACAGGGGCGGCTCAGCCCCAGCATTTT. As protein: CASSQDWTGAAQPQHF.